Listed below are T cell receptor beta chains from one sample, sequenced in a study of T cell responses to AZD1222 COVID-19 vaccine. Method: immunoSEQ multiplex PCR; TCRdb's copy keeps in-frame clones and lacks some. The data contain approximately 130,000 clones, 88% of them singletons. This sample comprised peripheral blood, obtained 28 days after the second AZD1222 dose. Receptors originate from an adult who received the AZD1222 COVID-19 vaccine. Both conserved end residues are part of each CDR3. D genes are given only for firm matches. Size tells how often a clone was seen (once, few, many) or the class of an expanded clone, and some rows leave it out.

j_call,v_call,d_call,cdr3_length,clone_size,cdr3_nt,cdr3_aa
TRBJ2-1,TRBV12-3/TRBV12-4,-,13,-,TGTGCCAGCAGTCGGGCCTCCTACAATGAGCAGTTCTTC,CASSRASYNEQFF
TRBJ1-1,TRBV2,TRBD1,15,once,TGTGCCAGCAGGGGAACAGGGGCGGGAAACACTGAAGCTTTCTTT,CASRGTGAGNTEAFF
TRBJ2-2,TRBV5-8,-,13,-,TGTGCCAGCCGGGCAGCGAACACCGGGGAGCTGTTTTTT,CASRAANTGELFF
TRBJ1-2,TRBV28,-,13,-,TGTGCCAGCAGTCGTACAGACCTCTATGGCTACACCTTC,CASSRTDLYGYTF
TRBJ2-5,TRBV6-2/TRBV6-3,-,15,-,TGTGCCAGCAGTTACCTAACAGGTTACCAAGAGACCCAGTACTTC,CASSYLTGYQETQYF
TRBJ1-1,TRBV12-3/TRBV12-4,-,13,-,TGTGCCAGCAGTTTATGGGGGAAGTCTGAAGCTTTCTTT,CASSLWGKSEAFF
TRBJ2-7,TRBV4-1,-,15,once,TGCGCCAGCAGCCAAGATACGGGCAGGGTGGATGAGCAGTACTTC,CASSQDTGRVDEQYF
TRBJ2-1,TRBV5-1,-,15,-,TGCGCCAGCAGCCGGAAAGGTCCTTCCGACGGTGAGCAGTTCTTC,CASSRKGPSDGEQFF
TRBJ1-2,TRBV5-4,-,15,once,TGTGCCAGCAGCCCTCGGCCCGCAGCAAACTATGGCTACACCTTC,CASSPRPAANYGYTF
TRBJ1-2,TRBV29-1,-,14,-,TGCAGCGTTACCCCGGGGGGCATTATGGATGGCTACACCTTC,CSVTPGGIMDGYTF
TRBJ2-7,TRBV11-2,-,14,-,TGTGCCAGCAGCTCCTGGACGGTTTCCTACGAGCAGTACTTC,CASSSWTVSYEQYF
TRBJ2-1,TRBV6-4,TRBD2,18,-,TGTGCCAGCAGTGACCCTAGCGGGAGGGTTGGGAACTACAATGAGCAGTTCTTC,CASSDPSGRVGNYNEQFF
TRBJ1-1,TRBV11-2,-,15,-,TGTGCCAGCAGCGTGGGATCAGGTATCGCCACTGAAGCTTTCTTT,CASSVGSGIATEAFF
TRBJ2-7,TRBV2,TRBD2,16,few,TGTGCCAGCAGTGAAACGGGACTAGCGGGAGTGGACGAGCAGTACTTC,CASSETGLAGVDEQYF